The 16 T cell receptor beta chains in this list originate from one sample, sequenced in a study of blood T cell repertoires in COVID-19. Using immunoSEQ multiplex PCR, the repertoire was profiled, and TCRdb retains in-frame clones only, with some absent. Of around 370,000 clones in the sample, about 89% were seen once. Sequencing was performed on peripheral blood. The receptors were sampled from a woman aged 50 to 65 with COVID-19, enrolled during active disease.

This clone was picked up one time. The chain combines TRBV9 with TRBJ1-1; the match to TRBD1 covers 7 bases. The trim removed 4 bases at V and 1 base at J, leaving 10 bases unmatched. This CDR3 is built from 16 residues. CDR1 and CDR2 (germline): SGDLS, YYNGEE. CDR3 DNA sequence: TGTGCCAGCAGCCCCCGTCCGGGACAGAGGAACACTGAAGCTTTCTTT. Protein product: CASSPRPGQRNTEAFF. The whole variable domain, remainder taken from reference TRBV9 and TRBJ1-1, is DSGVTQTPKHLITATGQRVTLRCSPRSGDLSVYWYQQSLDQGLQFLIQYYNGEERAKGNILERFSAQQFPDLHSELNLSSLELGDSALYFCASSPRPGQRNTEAFFGQGTRLTVV.

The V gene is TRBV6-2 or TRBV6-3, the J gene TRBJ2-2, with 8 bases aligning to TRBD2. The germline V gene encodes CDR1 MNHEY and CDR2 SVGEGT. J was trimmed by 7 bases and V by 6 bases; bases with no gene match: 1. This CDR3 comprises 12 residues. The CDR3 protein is CASSRGGGELFF. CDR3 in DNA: TGTGCCAGCAGCCGGGGGGGCGGGGAGCTGTTTTTT.

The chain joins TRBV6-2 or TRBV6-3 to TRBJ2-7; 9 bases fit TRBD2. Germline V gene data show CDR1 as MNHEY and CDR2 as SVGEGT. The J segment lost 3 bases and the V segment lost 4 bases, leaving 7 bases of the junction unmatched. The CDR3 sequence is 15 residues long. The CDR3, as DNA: TGTGCCAGCAGTTTGACTAGCGGACCATACTACGAGCAGTACTTC. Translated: CASSLTSGPYYEQYF.

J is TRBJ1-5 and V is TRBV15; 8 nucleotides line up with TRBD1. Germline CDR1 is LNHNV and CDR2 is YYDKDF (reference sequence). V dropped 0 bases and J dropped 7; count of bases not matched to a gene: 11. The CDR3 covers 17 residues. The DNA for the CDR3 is TGTGCCACCAGCAGAGATTCCGCAGGGGGCGCGAGGCAGCCCCAGCATTTT. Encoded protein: CATSRDSAGGARQPQHF. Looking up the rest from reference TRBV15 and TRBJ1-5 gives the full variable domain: DAMVIQNPRYQVTQFGKPVTLSCSQTLNHNVMYWYQQKSSQAPKLLFHYYDKDFNNEADTPDNFQSRRPNTSFCFLDIRSPGLGDTAMYLCATSRDSAGGARQPQHFGDGTRLSIL.

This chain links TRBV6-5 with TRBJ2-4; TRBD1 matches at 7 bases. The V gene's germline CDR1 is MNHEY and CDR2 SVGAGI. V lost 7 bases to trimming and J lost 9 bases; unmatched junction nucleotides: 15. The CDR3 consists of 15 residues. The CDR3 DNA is TGTGCCAGCACCCTCGACCCCGAGGGGGCGGGCATTCAGTACTTC. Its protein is CASTLDPEGAGIQYF.

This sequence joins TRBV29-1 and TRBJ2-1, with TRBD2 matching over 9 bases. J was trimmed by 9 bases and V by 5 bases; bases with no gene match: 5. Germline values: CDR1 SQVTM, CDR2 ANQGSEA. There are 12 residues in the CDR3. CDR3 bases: TGCAGCGTTATTAGCGGGAGACGTGAGCAGTTCTTC. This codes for CSVISGRREQFF.

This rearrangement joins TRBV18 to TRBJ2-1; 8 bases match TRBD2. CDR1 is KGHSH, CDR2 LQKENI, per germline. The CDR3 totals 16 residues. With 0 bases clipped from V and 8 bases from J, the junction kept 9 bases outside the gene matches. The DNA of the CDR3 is TGTGCCAGCTCACCACCCGGGAGGGCCTTCAACGATGAGCAGTTCTTC. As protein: CASSPPGRAFNDEQFF.

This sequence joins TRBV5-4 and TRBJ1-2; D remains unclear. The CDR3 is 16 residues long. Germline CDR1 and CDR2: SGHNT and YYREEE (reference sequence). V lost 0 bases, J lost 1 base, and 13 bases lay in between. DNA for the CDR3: TGTGCCAGCAGCTTGGGGGGTGGACTGAATAACTATGGCTACACCTTC. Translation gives CASSLGGGLNNYGYTF. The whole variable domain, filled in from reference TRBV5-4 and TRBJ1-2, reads ETGVTQSPTHLIKTRGQQVTLRCSSQSGHNTVSWYQQALGQGPQFIFQYYREEENGRGNFPPRFSGLQFPNYSSELNVNALELDDSALYLCASSLGGGLNNYGYTFGSGTRLTVV.

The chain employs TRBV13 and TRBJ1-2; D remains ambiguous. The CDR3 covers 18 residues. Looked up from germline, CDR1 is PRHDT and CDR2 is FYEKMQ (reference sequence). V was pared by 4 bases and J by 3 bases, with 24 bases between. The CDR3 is CASSSIFGSSSVDYGYTF. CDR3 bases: TGTGCCAGCAGCTCCATTTTCGGTAGTTCCTCGGTAGACTATGGCTACACCTTC. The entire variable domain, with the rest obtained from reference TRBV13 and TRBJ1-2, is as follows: AAGVIQSPRHLIKEKRETATLKCYPIPRHDTVYWYQQGPGQDPQFLISFYEKMQSDKGSIPDRFSAQQFSDYHSELNMSSLELGDSALYFCASSSIFGSSSVDYGYTFGSGTRLTVV.

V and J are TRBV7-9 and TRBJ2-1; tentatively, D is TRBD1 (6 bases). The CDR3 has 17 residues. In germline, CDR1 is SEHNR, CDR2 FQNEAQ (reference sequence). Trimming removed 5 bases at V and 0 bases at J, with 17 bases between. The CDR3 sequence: CASSPRGQGNSYNEQFF. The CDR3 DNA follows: TGTGCCAGCAGCCCTCGTGGCCAGGGGAACTCCTACAATGAGCAGTTCTTC.

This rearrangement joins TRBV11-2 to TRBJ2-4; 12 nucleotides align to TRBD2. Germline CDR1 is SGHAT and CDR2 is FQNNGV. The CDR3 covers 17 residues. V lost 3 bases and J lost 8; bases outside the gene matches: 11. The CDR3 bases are TGTGCCAGCAGCTTTTTCCGCCTAGCGGGAGGGCCTGACATTCAGTACTTC. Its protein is CASSFFRLAGGPDIQYF. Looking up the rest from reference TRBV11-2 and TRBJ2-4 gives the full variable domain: EAGVAQSPRYKIIEKRQSVAFWCNPISGHATLYWYQQILGQGPKLLIQFQNNGVVDDSQLPKDRFSAERLKGVDSTLKIQPAKLEDSAVYLCASSFFRLAGGPDIQYFGAGTRLSVL.

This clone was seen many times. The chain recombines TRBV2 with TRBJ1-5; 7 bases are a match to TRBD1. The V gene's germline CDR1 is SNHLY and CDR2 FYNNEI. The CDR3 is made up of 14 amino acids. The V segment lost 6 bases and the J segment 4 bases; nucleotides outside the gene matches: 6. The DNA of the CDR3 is TGTGCCAGCAGCCCGGGACAGACAAATCAGCCCCAGCATTTT. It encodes CASSPGQTNQPQHF.

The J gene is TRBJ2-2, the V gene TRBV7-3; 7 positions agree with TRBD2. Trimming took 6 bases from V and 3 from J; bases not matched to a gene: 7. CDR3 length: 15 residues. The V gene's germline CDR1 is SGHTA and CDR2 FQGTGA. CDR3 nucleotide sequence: TGTGCCAGCAGTAGCGGGTCTGAATACACCGGGGAGCTGTTTTTT. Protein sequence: CASSSGSEYTGELFF. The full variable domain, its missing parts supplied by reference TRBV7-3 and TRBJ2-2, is GAGVSQTPSNKVTEKGKYVELRCDPISGHTALYWYRQSLGQGPEFLIYFQGTGAADDSGLPNDRFFAVRPEGSVSTLKIQRTERGDSAVYLCASSSGSEYTGELFFGEGSRLTVL.

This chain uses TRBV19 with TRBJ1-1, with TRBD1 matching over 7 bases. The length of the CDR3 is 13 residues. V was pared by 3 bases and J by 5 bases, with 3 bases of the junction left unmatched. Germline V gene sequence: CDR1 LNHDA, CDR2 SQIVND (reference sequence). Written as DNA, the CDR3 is TGTGCCAGTAGTATTCACAGGGGAACTGAAGCTTTCTTT. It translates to CASSIHRGTEAFF.

The CDR3 region has the DNA TGTGCCTGGAACAGGGGAACCTACGAGCAGTACTTC. This sequence encodes CAWNRGTYEQYF. The chain employs TRBV30 and TRBJ2-7; 7 nucleotides match TRBD1. The CDR3 covers 12 residues. Germline V gives CDR1 GTSNPN, CDR2 SVGIG (reference sequence). The J segment lost 2 bases and the V segment lost 4 bases, leaving 2 bases of the junction unmatched.

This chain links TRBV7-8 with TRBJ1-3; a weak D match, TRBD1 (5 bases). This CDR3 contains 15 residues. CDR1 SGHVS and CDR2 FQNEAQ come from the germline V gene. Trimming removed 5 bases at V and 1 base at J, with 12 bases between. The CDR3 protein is CASSPQDISGNTIYF. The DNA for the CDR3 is TGTGCCAGCAGCCCACAGGACATATCTGGAAACACCATATATTTT.